The entry that follows covers one T cell receptor beta chain sequence. V lost 4 bases and J 1 base, leaving 13 bases between the germline ends. This CDR3 contains 16 residues. Germline CDR1 SNHLY, CDR2 FYNNEI. These data originate in a study of blood T cell repertoires in COVID-19. Repertoires were generated with immunoSEQ multiplex PCR, while TCRdb's copy carries only in-frame clones and drops some. The sample yields about 56,000 clones, about 85% seen once. The sequence derives from a woman of 80 years or more with acute or convalescent COVID-19. The V gene is TRBV2, the J gene TRBJ2-2; tentative D call: TRBD1 (6 bases). The specimen was peripheral blood. The chain's CDR3 is CASSGGGHRNTGELFF. CDR3 sequence (DNA): TGTGCCAGCAGTGGTGGGGGACACCGGAACACCGGGGAGCTGTTTTTT.